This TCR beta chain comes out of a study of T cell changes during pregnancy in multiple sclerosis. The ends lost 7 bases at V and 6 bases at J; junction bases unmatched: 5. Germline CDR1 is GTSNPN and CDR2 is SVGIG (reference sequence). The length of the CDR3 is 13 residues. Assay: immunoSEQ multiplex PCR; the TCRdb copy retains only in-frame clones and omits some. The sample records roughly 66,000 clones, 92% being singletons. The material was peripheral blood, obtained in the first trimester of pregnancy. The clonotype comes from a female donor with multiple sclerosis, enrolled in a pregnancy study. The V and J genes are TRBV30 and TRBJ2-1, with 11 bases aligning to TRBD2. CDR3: CAFRLAGLNEQFF. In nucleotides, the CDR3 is TGTGCCTTCCGACTAGCGGGGCTCAATGAGCAGTTCTTC. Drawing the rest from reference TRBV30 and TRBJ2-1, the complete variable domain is SQTIHQWPATLVQPVGSPLSLECTVEGTSNPNLYWYRQAAGRGLQLLFYSVGIGQISSEVPQNLSASRPQDRQFILSSKKLLLSDSGFYLCAFRLAGLNEQFFGPGTRLTVL.